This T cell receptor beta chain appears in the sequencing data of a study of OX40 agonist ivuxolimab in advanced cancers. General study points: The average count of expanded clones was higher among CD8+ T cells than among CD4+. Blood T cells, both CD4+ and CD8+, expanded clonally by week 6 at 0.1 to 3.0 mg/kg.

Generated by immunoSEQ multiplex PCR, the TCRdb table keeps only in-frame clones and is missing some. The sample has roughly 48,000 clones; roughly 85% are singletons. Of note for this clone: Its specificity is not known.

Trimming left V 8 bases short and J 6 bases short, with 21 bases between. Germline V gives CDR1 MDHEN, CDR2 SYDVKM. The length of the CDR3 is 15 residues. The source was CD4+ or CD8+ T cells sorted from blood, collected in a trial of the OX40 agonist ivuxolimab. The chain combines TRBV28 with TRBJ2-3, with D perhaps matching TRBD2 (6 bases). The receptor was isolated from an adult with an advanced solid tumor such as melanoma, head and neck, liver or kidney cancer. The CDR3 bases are TGTGCCAGCTTGGCTGGGGGATTGGGGAGGGATACGCAGTATTTT. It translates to CASLAGGLGRDTQYF. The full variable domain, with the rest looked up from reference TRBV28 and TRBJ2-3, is DVKVTQSSRYLVKRTGEKVFLECVQDMDHENMFWYRQDPGLGLRLIYFSYDVKMKEKGDIPEGYSVSREKKERFSLILESASTNQTSMYLCASLAGGLGRDTQYFGPGTRLTVL.